This TCR beta chain was captured in a study of T cell responses to AZD1222 COVID-19 vaccine. CDR1 SGHRS and CDR2 YFSETQ come from the germline V gene. The CDR3 covers 17 residues. V shed 2 bases, J shed 0 bases, and the junction held 5 bases outside the gene matches. Profiled with immunoSEQ multiplex PCR; TCRdb holds only in-frame clones, not every one. The table includes more than 150,000 clones, approximately 91% detected once. Specimen: peripheral blood, collected on day 0 of AZD1222 vaccination. The chain couples TRBV5-1 to TRBJ2-7, with TRBD2 matching 13 bases. This sequence originates from an adult in good health. CDR3 DNA sequence: TGCGCCAGCAGCTTAGGGACTAGCGGGACTCCCTCCTACGAGCAGTACTTC. It codes for CASSLGTSGTPSYEQYF.